What follows are 13 T cell receptor beta chains derived from one specimen sequenced in a study of beta chain features in type 1 diabetes. All of the isolated RNA was reverse transcribed, so expressed TCRB transcripts were sequenced. The method was immunoSEQ multiplex PCR; TCRdb's version includes in-frame clones alone and lacks a portion of them. This sample has fewer than 150,000 clones, with 6.9% found just once. The sequencing input was central memory CD4+ T cells from blood. The receptors shown here come from a woman in her twenties or thirties in good health.

The chain couples TRBV15 to TRBJ2-5; a weak D match, TRBD1 (7 bases). The germline gives CDR1 LNHNV, CDR2 YYDKDF (reference sequence). This CDR3 has 15 residues. The V gene lost 0 bases and the J gene lost 5 bases, with 13 bases spanning the gap. CDR3 region: CATSRDKGAGETQYF. In DNA form, the CDR3 reads TGTGCCACCAGCAGAGATAAGGGGGCGGGGGAGACCCAGTACTTC.

This clone was seen a handful of times. The chain recombines TRBV5-1 with TRBJ2-7, with TRBD1 as a possible D gene (6 bases). Looked up from germline, CDR1 is SGHRS and CDR2 is YFSETQ. V lost 5 bases and J lost 5, with 17 bases in between. The CDR3 runs 14 residues. CDR3 loop: CASRKQGAGDEQYF. The CDR3 bases are TGCGCCAGCAGGAAACAGGGTGCGGGCGACGAGCAGTACTTC.

The V call is TRBV11-2, the J call TRBJ1-5; the match to TRBD1 covers 7 bases. Germline CDR1 reads SGHAT; CDR2 reads FQNNGV. Unmatched junction bases numbered 5, after V lost 5 bases and J lost 7 bases. The CDR3 contains 13 residues. This CDR3 reads CASSIRGQQPQHF. Written as DNA, the CDR3 is TGTGCCAGCAGCATAAGGGGGCAGCAGCCCCAGCATTTT.

This clone has a handful of counts. J is TRBJ2-5 and V is TRBV6-1, with D tentatively TRBD1 (7 bases). Germline-derived CDR1 and CDR2 are MNHNS and SASEGT. V lost 10 bases, J lost 0 bases, and 12 bases lay in between. This CDR3 has 13 residues. The CDR3 loop is CATEGTDQETQYF. As DNA, the CDR3 is TGTGCCACGGAGGGGACAGACCAAGAGACCCAGTACTTC.

This clone was detected only a few times. V is TRBV18 and J is TRBJ2-7; the match to TRBD2 covers 7 bases. Trimming cost V 4 bases and J 2 bases; bases outside gene matches: 5. The CDR3 is 14 amino acids. Germline assignment: CDR1 KGHSH and CDR2 LQKENI. In DNA, the CDR3 is TGTGCCAGCTCACTCGCTAGCGGCCCCTACGAGCAGTACTTC. This translates into CASSLASGPYEQYF.

The V and J genes are TRBV19 and TRBJ2-7; 9 bases fit TRBD2. The CDR3 length is 15 residues. Germline V gene lookup returns CDR1 LNHDA and CDR2 SQIVND (reference sequence). The ends lost 7 bases at V and 3 bases at J; junction bases unmatched: 10. The DNA for the CDR3 is TGTGCCAGTACCGAATCCGGGACTAGCATCTACGAGCAGTACTTC. It codes for CASTESGTSIYEQYF.

This clone was seen a handful of times. The chain uses TRBV19 and TRBJ2-1, with D unclear. Germline CDR1 LNHDA, CDR2 SQIVND (reference sequence). With 2 bases removed from V and 2 bases from J, the gap between germline ends came to 16 bases. The CDR3 contains 17 residues. The CDR3 nucleotides read TGTGCCAGTAGTATATTTCCCACTATCCCCCCCTACAATGAGCAGTTCTTC. As protein: CASSIFPTIPPYNEQFF.

This clone was seen a few times. The rearrangement links TRBV4-3 to TRBJ2-1, with a tentative D call TRBD2 (5 bases). The V and J ends lost 4 bases and 0 bases respectively, with 13 bases between them. Germline assignment: CDR1 LGHNA and CDR2 YSLEER. This CDR3 has 16 residues. The CDR3 protein is CASSPRLQSSYNEQFF. The DNA of the CDR3 is TGCGCCAGCAGCCCACGACTACAAAGCTCCTACAATGAGCAGTTCTTC.

V and J are TRBV19 and TRBJ2-5; D is possibly TRBD1 (6 bases). The germline V and J ends were trimmed by 4 bases and 7 bases, with 16 bases remaining between them. The CDR3 loop spans 14 amino acids. The germline V gene encodes CDR1 LNHDA and CDR2 SQIVND (reference sequence). The CDR3 reads CASSRGQPRGTQYF. The DNA of the CDR3 is TGTGCCAGTAGTAGGGGACAACCCCGGGGGACCCAGTACTTC.

V is TRBV19 and J is TRBJ2-3; 9 nucleotides align to TRBD1. The CDR3 has 16 amino acids. V gave up 4 bases and J gave up 2 bases; unmatched junction bases: 7. The germline V gene encodes CDR1 LNHDA and CDR2 SQIVND (reference sequence). This CDR3 is CASSKGTGIPTDTQYF. The CDR3, as DNA: TGTGCCAGTAGTAAGGGGACAGGGATCCCCACAGATACGCAGTATTTT.

This clone turned up a few times. The J gene is TRBJ2-1, the V gene TRBV6-5, with D maybe TRBD2 (6 bases). This CDR3 region has 13 residues. CDR1 is MNHEY and CDR2 is SVGAGI in the germline V gene. V lost 6 bases, J lost 4 bases, and 10 bases lay in between. CDR3 sequence reads: CASRSSGYNEQFF. Written as DNA, the CDR3 is TGTGCCAGCAGAAGTAGCGGATACAATGAGCAGTTCTTC.

The CDR3 sequence is CASSYQGSNQPQHF. As DNA, the CDR3 is TGTGCCAGCAGTTACCAGGGGAGCAATCAGCCCCAGCATTTT. This sequence joins TRBV6-6 and TRBJ1-5; D may be TRBD1 (6 bases). This CDR3 has 14 amino acids. The germline V gene encodes CDR1 MNHNY and CDR2 SVGAGI (reference sequence). Deletions cut 2 bases from V and 1 base from J, with 6 bases between.

The chain uses TRBV7-9 and TRBJ2-3; TRBD2 might be the D (6 bases). The CDR3 contains 15 residues. CDR1 SEHNR and CDR2 FQNEAQ come from the germline V gene (reference sequence). The V end was cut by 0 bases, the J end by 1 base, with 8 bases between. The CDR3 is CASSLARDGTDTQYF. The CDR3 DNA follows: TGTGCCAGCAGCTTAGCGCGGGATGGCACAGATACGCAGTATTTT.